Listed below are T cell receptor beta chains from one sample, sequenced in a study of a mutant IDH1 vaccine in newly diagnosed glioma. Antigens for these TCRs are unknown. Sequenced by immunoSEQ multiplex PCR; TCRdb stores in-frame clones only, minus some. The table lists around 60,000 clones, roughly 80% of them singletons. Here the sequenced sample was PBMCs, taken from a glioma patient whose treatment included an IDH1 peptide vaccine. The receptors here all came from a man aged 25 to 45 with glioma. CDR3s include the opening cysteine and the closing phenylalanine or tryptophan. Fields, in order: clone size, J gene, D gene, V gene, CDR3 protein, CDR3 DNA. The D gene is left open where the match is weak. Expanded clones get a size class; other rows say once, few or many, or leave the size out.

. | TRBJ2-7 | TRBD1 | TRBV5-4 | CATQGQTTYEQYF | TGTGCCACCCAGGGACAGACTACCTACGAGCAGTACTTC
. | TRBJ2-1 | . | TRBV19 | CASSIGLIWNNEQFF | TGTGCCAGTAGTATAGGCCTAATTTGGAACAATGAGCAGTTCTTC
. | TRBJ1-2 | . | TRBV5-4 | CASSFRGGYGYTF | TGTGCCAGCAGCTTTAGGGGCGGCTATGGCTACACCTTC
once | TRBJ1-1 | . | TRBV7-9 | CASSPGTGGRGNTEAFF | TGTGCCAGCAGCCCAGGAACGGGGGGAAGGGGGAACACTGAAGCTTTCTTT
once | TRBJ2-2 | . | TRBV21-1 | CASSKSANSRITGELFF | TGTGCCAGCAGCAAATCGGCCAACAGCCGAATAACCGGGGAGCTGTTTTTT
. | TRBJ1-5 | . | TRBV12-5 | CASGIEVRVQPQHF | TGTGCTAGTGGTATAGAGGTGAGGGTTCAGCCCCAGCATTTT
. | TRBJ1-5 | . | TRBV29-1 | CSVGPGTKNQPQHF | TGCAGCGTTGGTCCCGGGACAAAAAATCAGCCCCAGCATTTT
. | TRBJ1-3 | TRBD1 | TRBV28 | CASSSGTGDSRRNTIYF | TGTGCCAGCAGTTCGGGGACAGGGGATAGCCGAAGGAACACCATATATTTT
. | TRBJ2-7 | TRBD1 | TRBV28 | CASDRGSEQYF | TGTGCCAGTGACAGGGGCTCCGAGCAGTACTTC
. | TRBJ2-6 | . | TRBV7-2 | CASSLTANVLTF | TGTGCCAGCAGCCTAACGGCCAACGTCCTGACTTTC
. | TRBJ2-1 | TRBD2 | TRBV6-4 | CASSEGGNHNEQFF | TGTGCCAGCAGTGAGGGGGGGAATCACAATGAGCAGTTCTTC